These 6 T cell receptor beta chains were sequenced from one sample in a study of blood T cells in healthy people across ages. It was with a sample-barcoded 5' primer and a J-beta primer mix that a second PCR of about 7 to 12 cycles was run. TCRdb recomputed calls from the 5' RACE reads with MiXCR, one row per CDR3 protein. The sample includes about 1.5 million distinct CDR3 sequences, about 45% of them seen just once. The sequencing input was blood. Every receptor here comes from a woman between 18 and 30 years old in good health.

The CDR3 nucleotides read TGTGCCAGCAGCCAAGGAAGTGTGGTGACTTATGACTACGAGCAGTACTTC. Its translation is CASSQGSVVTYDYEQYF. This sequence joins TRBV4-2 and TRBJ2-7, with D uncertain. The CDR3 runs 17 residues. Per germline, CDR1 LGHNA and CDR2 YNFKEQ. V was clipped by 1 base and J by 3 bases, with 19 bases between them.

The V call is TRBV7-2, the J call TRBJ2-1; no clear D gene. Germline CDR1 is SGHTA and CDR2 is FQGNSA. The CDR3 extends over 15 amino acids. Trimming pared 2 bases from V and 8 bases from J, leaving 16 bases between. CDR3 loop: CASSLSLDLIDEQFF. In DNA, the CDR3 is TGTGCCAGCAGCTTATCCCTCGATCTAATCGATGAGCAGTTCTTC.

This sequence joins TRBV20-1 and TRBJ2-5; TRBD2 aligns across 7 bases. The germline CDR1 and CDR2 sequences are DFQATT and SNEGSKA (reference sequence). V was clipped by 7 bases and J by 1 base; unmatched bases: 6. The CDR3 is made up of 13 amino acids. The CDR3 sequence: CSEGGRAQETQYF. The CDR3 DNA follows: TGCAGTGAGGGCGGGAGAGCCCAAGAGACCCAGTACTTC.

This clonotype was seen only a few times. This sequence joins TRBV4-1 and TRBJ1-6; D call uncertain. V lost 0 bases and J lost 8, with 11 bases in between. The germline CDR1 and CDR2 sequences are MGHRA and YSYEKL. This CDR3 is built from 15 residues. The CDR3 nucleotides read TGCGCCAGCAGCCAAGATGTAGGGTTGGATTCACCCCTCCACTTT. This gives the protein CASSQDVGLDSPLHF.

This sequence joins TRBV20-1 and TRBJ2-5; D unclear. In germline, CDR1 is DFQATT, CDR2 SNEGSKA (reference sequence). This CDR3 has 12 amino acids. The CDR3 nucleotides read TGCAGACTACCGGGCCCCGGAGAGACCCAGTACTTC. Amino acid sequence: CRLPGPGETQYF.

CDR3 in amino acids: CSAEKSGRGNEQYF. The CDR3 DNA reads as TGCAGTGCCGAAAAAAGCGGGAGGGGAAACGAGCAGTACTTC. V and J are TRBV20-1 and TRBJ2-5; 10 positions match TRBD2. The J call is uncertain, as TRBJ2-7 better fits the DNA end. The CDR3 sequence is 14 residues long. Germline V gene sequence: CDR1 DFQATT, CDR2 SNEGSKA (reference sequence).